Following are 16 T cell receptor beta chains from one sample sequenced in a study of blood T cell repertoires in COVID-19. Sequencing used immunoSEQ multiplex PCR; TCRdb keeps in-frame clones, though not all of them. The data show around 200,000 clones, with around 90% seen just once and around 7% held by the top ten. The sample was peripheral blood. The receptor source for this set is a man aged 40-49 years with acute or convalescent COVID-19.

The chain employs TRBV19 and TRBJ2-1; D is possibly TRBD1 (5 bases). Germline assignment: CDR1 LNHDA and CDR2 SQIVND (reference sequence). The CDR3 runs 14 residues. V shed 3 bases and J shed 0 bases, with 6 bases lying between them. The CDR3 is CASSIDSSYNEQFF. CDR3 DNA sequence: TGTGCCAGTAGTATTGACAGCTCCTACAATGAGCAGTTCTTC.

V usage is TRBV5-4 and J usage is TRBJ1-2; 11 nucleotides line up with TRBD1. The germline V gene encodes CDR1 SGHNT and CDR2 YYREEE (reference sequence). J was trimmed by 4 bases and V by 4 bases; bases with no gene match: 9. The CDR3 is 16 amino acids. The CDR3 nucleotides are TGTGCCAGCAGCGAAGGACAGGGGGCCGCTCCCTATGGCTACACCTTC. Translating gives CASSEGQGAAPYGYTF.

V is TRBV6-2 or TRBV6-3 and J is TRBJ1-6; 10 nucleotides align to TRBD1. This CDR3 has 16 amino acids. Germline-derived CDR1 and CDR2 are MNHEY and SVGEGT. Unmatched junction bases numbered 7, after V lost 2 bases and J lost 9 bases. The CDR3 region has the DNA TGTGCCAGCAGTTACGGCGCCGGGACAGGGGTTTCACCCCTCCACTTT. Translated, it gives CASSYGAGTGVSPLHF.

This chain uses TRBV3-1 (or the pseudogene TRBV3-2) with TRBJ1-2; D is perhaps TRBD1 (5 bases). CDR3 size: 14 residues. Looked up from germline, CDR1 is LGHDT and CDR2 is YNNKEL (reference sequence). Trimming stripped 6 bases from V and 3 bases from J, with 14 bases between. The CDR3 sequence is CASSLERGDYGYTF. The DNA of the CDR3 is TGTGCCAGCAGTCTCGAACGGGGGGACTATGGCTACACCTTC.

The gene calls are TRBV14 and TRBJ2-7; D is possibly TRBD1 (6 bases). This CDR3 is built from 12 residues. Per germline, CDR1 SGHDN and CDR2 FVKESK. Trimming stripped 3 bases from V and 4 bases from J, with 7 bases between. The CDR3 loop is CASSQQGYEQYF. The CDR3 nucleotides are TGTGCCAGCAGCCAGCAGGGGTACGAGCAGTACTTC.

J is TRBJ2-6 and V is TRBV5-1; TRBD1 matches 8 bases. Germline assignment: CDR1 SGHRS and CDR2 YFSETQ. With V trimmed by 4 bases and J by 2 bases, 2 bases remained unmatched. The CDR3 length is 15 residues. CDR3 sequence reads: CASSMDRAGANVLTF. The CDR3 nucleotides read TGCGCCAGCAGCATGGACAGGGCTGGGGCCAACGTCCTGACTTTC.

The genes are TRBV15 and TRBJ1-3; 10 nucleotides align to TRBD1. Germline CDR1 is LNHNV and CDR2 is YYDKDF (reference sequence). With 0 bases clipped from V and 8 bases from J, the junction kept 4 bases outside the gene matches. The CDR3 consists of 15 residues. The DNA for the CDR3 is TGTGCCACCAGCAGAGACGGACAGGGGGGAGACACCATATATTTT. Protein product: CATSRDGQGGDTIYF.

The V and J genes are TRBV18 and TRBJ2-7, with 7 bases identical to TRBD2. J was trimmed by 2 bases and V by 1 base; bases with no gene match: 8. The CDR3 has 16 amino acids. From germline, CDR1 is KGHSH and CDR2 LQKENI. CDR3 residues: CASSPLSAGDPYEQYF. The CDR3 DNA sequence: TGTGCCAGCTCACCACTATCCGCGGGGGACCCCTACGAGCAGTACTTC.

The V and J genes are TRBV5-1 and TRBJ2-2; TRBD1 matches 7 bases. CDR1 is SGHRS, CDR2 YFSETQ, per germline. J was trimmed by 1 base and V by 0 bases; bases with no gene match: 3. The CDR3 runs to 16 residues. The DNA of the CDR3 is TGCGCCAGCAGCTTGGCGAGACAGGGGAACACCGGGGAGCTGTTTTTT. Translation: CASSLARQGNTGELFF.

This clone was detected a few times. The rearrangement links TRBV6-4 to TRBJ1-1; 8 bases are shared with TRBD1. This CDR3 contains 14 residues. CDR1 is MRHNA, CDR2 SNTAGT, per germline. Losses at the gene ends were 6 bases for V and 5 bases for J; bases not matched to a gene: 8. This CDR3 reads CASRTSGGATEAFF. The CDR3 nucleotides are TGTGCCAGCAGGACTTCAGGGGGCGCGACTGAAGCTTTCTTT.

With respect to this clone: One junction end disagrees with the germline gene, perhaps due to a read error. The V call is TRBV5-4, the J call TRBJ2-1, with 12 bases that match TRBD2. CDR1 is SGHNT, CDR2 YYREEE, per germline (reference sequence). This CDR3 comprises 16 residues. CDR3 loop: CASSLALAGGSNEQFF. CDR3 DNA: TGTGCCAGCAGTTTGGCCCTAGCGGGGGGGAGCAATGAGCAGTTCTTC.

This clone was found once. The chain employs TRBV5-1 and TRBJ1-4, with D perhaps TRBD1 (5 bases). The CDR3 spans 16 residues. CDR1 is SGHRS, CDR2 YFSETQ, per germline. The V end lost 0 bases, the J end lost 7 bases, and 16 bases lay between the germline ends. The CDR3 region is CASSLAPQGVGEKLFF. The CDR3 nucleotides are TGCGCCAGCAGCTTGGCACCCCAGGGTGTTGGTGAAAAACTGTTTTTT.

This sequence joins TRBV6-5 and TRBJ1-2; 8 positions agree with TRBD1. This CDR3 is 14 amino acids long. Germline CDR1 MNHEY, CDR2 SVGAGI. V lost 6 bases to trimming and J lost 1 base; unmatched junction nucleotides: 4. The CDR3 spells CASSLGQGNYGYTF. CDR3 in DNA: TGTGCCAGCAGCTTAGGACAGGGTAACTATGGCTACACCTTC.

The count of this clone is one. The chain employs TRBV4-1 and TRBJ2-7, with a possible D match to TRBD2 (5 bases). The germline V gene encodes CDR1 MGHRA and CDR2 YSYEKL. The CDR3 loop spans 15 amino acids. The ends were cut back, 6 bases at V and 0 bases at J, with 15 bases in the middle. The CDR3 DNA reads as TGCGCCAGCAGTCCAGGACTTCGAAGCTCCTACGAGCAGTACTTC. Translating gives CASSPGLRSSYEQYF.

The chain uses TRBV12-2 and TRBJ1-5. TRBV12-2 is a pseudogene. The length of the CDR3 is 16 residues. CDR3 bases: TGTGCAAGTCGCCCCCGGAGGAGGCGGTATTGGCAGCCCCAGCATTTT. Protein sequence: CASRPRRRRYWQPQHF.

This chain connects TRBV7-9 to TRBJ1-1; tentatively, D is TRBD1 (6 bases). The V end was cut by 4 bases, the J end by 4 bases, with 19 bases between. The CDR3 runs 16 residues. The germline gives CDR1 SEHNR, CDR2 FQNEAQ (reference sequence). The CDR3 spells CASSSSPTGLGTEAFF. CDR3 nucleotide sequence: TGTGCCAGCAGCTCATCCCCAACAGGGTTGGGCACTGAAGCTTTCTTT.